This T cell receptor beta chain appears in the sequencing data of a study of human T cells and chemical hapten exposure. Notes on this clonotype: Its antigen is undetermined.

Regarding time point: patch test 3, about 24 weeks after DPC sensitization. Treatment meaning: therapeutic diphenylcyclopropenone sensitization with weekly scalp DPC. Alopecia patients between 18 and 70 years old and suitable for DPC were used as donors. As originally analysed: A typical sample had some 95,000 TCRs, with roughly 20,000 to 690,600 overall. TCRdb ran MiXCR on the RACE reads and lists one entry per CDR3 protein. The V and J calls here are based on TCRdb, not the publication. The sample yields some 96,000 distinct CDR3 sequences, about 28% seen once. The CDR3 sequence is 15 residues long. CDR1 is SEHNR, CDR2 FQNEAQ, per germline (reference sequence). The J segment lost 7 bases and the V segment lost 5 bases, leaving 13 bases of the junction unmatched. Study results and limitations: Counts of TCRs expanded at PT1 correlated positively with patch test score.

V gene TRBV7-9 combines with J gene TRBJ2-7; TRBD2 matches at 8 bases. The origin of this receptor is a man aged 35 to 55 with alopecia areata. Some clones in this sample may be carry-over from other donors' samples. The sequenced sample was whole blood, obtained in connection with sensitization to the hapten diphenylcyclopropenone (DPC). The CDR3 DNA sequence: TGTGCCAGCAGCCCTGAGGGACCCTTAGCGGGGGAGCAGTACTTC. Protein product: CASSPEGPLAGEQYF. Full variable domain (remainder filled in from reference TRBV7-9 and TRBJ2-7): DTGVSQNPRHKITKRGQNVTFRCDPISEHNRLYWYRQTLGQGPEFLTYFQNEAQLEKSRLLSDRFSAERPKGSFSTLEIQRTEQGDSAMYLCASSPEGPLAGEQYFGPGTRLTVT.